This TCR beta chain was recorded in a study of control samples from healthy donors and cancer patients. This clone appeared a single time. This CDR3 spans 14 amino acids. Germline values: CDR1 MNHNY, CDR2 SVGAGI (reference sequence). The V segment lost 7 bases and the J segment 2 bases; nucleotides outside the gene matches: 4. TCRdb keeps only in-frame clones here, not all; method: immunoSEQ multiplex PCR. The repertoire holds roughly 55,000 clones, with over 75% as singletons. Sequencing was performed on blood. The receptor comes from a man in his fifties or sixties in good health. The chain couples TRBV6-6 to TRBJ2-1, with 8 bases aligning to TRBD2. CDR3 sequence (DNA): TGTGCCAGCAATATAGCGGGGCCCTACAATGAGCAGTTCTTC. It is translated as CASNIAGPYNEQFF.